By sample share, the clone carrying this TCR beta chain is medium-sized (0.01 to 0.1%). A single record per CDR3 protein comes from TCRdb applying MiXCR to the reads. Here the sample spans 15,000 to 25,000 distinct CDR3 sequences, 21% being singletons. This sample was taken from a study of lung T cells in sarcoidosis with Löfgren's syndrome. Study context: Löfgren's syndrome patients were the main repertoire analysis focus.

The clonotype comes from a human donor with sarcoidosis (Löfgren's syndrome or another form), or a control subject (not recorded which). The specimen sequenced was CD4+ T cells from bronchoalveolar lavage.

The CDR3 is CASRTGGLPYNEQFF. CDR3 sequence (DNA): TGTGCCAGCAGGACAGGGGGCTTGCCCTACAATGAGCAGTTCTTC. This chain joins TRBV28 and TRBJ2-1; 10 bases line up with TRBD1. This CDR3 region has 15 residues. Germline V gives CDR1 MDHEN, CDR2 SYDVKM. V dropped 6 bases and J dropped 2; count of bases not matched to a gene: 4.